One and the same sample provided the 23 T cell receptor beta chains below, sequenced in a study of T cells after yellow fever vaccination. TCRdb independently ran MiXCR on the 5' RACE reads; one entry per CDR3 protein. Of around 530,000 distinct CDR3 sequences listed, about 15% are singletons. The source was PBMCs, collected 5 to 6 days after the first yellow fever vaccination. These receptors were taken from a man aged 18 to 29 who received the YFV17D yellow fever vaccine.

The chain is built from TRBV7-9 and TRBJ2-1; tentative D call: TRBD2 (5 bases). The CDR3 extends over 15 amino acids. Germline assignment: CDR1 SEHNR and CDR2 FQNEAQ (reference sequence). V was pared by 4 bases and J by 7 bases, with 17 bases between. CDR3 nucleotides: TGTGCCAGCAGCTCATCGTCGGGGTCTCCGAATGAGCAGTTCTTC. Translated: CASSSSSGSPNEQFF.

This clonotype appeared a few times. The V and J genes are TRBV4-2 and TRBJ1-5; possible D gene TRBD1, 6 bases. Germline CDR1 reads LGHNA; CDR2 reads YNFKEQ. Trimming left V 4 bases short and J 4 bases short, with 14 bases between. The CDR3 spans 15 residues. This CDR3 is CASSPYLDRNQPQHF. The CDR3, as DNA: TGTGCCAGCAGCCCTTACTTGGACAGAAATCAGCCCCAGCATTTT.

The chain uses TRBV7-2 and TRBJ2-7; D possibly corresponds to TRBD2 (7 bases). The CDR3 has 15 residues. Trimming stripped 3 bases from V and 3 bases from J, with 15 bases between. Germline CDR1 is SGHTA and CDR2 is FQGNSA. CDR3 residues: CASSLSPGGLYEQYF. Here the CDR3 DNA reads TGTGCCAGCAGCTTGAGCCCGGGGGGCCTCTACGAGCAGTACTTC. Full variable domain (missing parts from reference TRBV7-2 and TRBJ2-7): GAGVSQSPSNKVTEKGKDVELRCDPISGHTALYWYRQSLGQGLEFLIYFQGNSAPDKSGLPSDRFSAERTGGSVSTLTIQRTQQEDSAVYLCASSLSPGGLYEQYFGPGTRLTVT.

CDR3 coding DNA: TGTGCCAGCAGCCATCAAGGCTGGCAAGAGACCCAGTACTTC. This gives the protein CASSHQGWQETQYF. The chain couples TRBV3-1 to TRBJ2-5; D is unclear. V was shortened by 3 bases and J by 2 bases, with 10 bases between the two germline ends. Germline CDR1 reads LGHDT; CDR2 reads YNNKEL (reference sequence). This CDR3 spans 14 amino acids.

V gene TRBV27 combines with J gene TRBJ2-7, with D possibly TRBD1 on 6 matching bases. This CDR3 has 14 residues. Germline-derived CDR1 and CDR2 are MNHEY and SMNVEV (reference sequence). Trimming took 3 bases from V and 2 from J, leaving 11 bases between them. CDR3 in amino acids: CASSLGAKAYEQYF. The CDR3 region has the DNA TGTGCCAGCAGTTTGGGGGCTAAAGCCTACGAGCAGTACTTC.

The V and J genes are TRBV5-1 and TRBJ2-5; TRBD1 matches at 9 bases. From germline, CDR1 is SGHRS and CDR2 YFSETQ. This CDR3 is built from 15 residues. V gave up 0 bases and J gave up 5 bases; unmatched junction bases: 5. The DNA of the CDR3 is TGCGCCAGCAGCTTGGTGGGGACAGGGTTGGAGACCCAGTACTTC. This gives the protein CASSLVGTGLETQYF.

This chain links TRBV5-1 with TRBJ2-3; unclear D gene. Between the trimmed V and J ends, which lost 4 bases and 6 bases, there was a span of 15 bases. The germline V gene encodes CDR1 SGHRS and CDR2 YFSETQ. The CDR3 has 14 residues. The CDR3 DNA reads TGCGCCAGCAGCCCCTCGCAGCCCCGGGATACGCAGTATTTT. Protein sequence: CASSPSQPRDTQYF.

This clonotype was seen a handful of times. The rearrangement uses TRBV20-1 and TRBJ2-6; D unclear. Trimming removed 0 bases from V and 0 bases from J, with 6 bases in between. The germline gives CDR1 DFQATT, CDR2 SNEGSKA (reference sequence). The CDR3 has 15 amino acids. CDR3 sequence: CSARDGDSGANVLTF. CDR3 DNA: TGCAGTGCTAGAGATGGGGACTCTGGGGCCAACGTCCTGACTTTC.

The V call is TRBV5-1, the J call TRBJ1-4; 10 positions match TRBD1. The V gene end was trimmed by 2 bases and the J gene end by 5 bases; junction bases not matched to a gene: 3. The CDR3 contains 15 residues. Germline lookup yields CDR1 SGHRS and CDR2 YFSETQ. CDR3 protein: CASSFRGQGNEKLFF. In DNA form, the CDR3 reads TGCGCCAGCAGCTTCCGGGGACAGGGGAATGAAAAACTGTTTTTT.

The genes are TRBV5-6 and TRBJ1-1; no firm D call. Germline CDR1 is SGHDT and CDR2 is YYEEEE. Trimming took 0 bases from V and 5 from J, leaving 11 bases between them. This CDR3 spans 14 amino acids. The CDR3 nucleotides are TGTGCCAGCAGCTTGGTTCTTGGCCCTACTGAAGCTTTCTTT. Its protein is CASSLVLGPTEAFF.

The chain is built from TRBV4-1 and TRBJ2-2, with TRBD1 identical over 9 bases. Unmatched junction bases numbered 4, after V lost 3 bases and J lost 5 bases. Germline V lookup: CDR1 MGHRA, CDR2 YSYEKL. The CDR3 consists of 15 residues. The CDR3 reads CASSHTGQGTGELFF. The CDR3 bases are TGCGCCAGCAGCCACACGGGACAGGGAACCGGGGAGCTGTTTTTT.

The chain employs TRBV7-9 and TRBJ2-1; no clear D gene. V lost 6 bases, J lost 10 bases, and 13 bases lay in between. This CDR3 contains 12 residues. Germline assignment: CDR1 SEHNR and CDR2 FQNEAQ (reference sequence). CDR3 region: CASSLNFIEQFF. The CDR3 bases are TGTGCCAGCAGTCTAAACTTCATCGAGCAGTTCTTC.

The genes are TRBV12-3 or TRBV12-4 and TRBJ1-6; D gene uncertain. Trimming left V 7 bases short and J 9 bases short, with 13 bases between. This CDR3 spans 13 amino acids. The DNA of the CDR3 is TGTGCCAGCACCCCTTGGGGAGGTTCACCCCTCCACTTT. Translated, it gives CASTPWGGSPLHF.

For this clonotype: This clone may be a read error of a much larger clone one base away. The CDR3 bases are TGCAGTGCCGGAAACCAAATGAGCTCCTACAATGTGCAGTTCTTC. Its translation is CSAGNQMSSYNVQFF. The chain uses TRBV20-1 and TRBJ2-1, with unresolved D. This CDR3 contains 15 residues. Germline V lookup: CDR1 DFQATT, CDR2 SNEGSKA (reference sequence).

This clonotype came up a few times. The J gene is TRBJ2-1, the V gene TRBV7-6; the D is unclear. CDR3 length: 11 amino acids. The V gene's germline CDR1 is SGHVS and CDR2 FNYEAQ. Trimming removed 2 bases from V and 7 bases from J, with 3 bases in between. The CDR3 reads CASSLKNEQFF. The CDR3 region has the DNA TGTGCCAGCAGCTTAAAGAATGAGCAGTTCTTC.

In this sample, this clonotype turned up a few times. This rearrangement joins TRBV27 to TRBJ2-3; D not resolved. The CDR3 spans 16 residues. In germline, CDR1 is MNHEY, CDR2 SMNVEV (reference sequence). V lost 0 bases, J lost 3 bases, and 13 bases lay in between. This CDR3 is CASSLSLGWSTDTQYF. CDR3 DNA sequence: TGTGCCAGCAGTTTATCGTTGGGCTGGAGTACAGATACGCAGTATTTT.

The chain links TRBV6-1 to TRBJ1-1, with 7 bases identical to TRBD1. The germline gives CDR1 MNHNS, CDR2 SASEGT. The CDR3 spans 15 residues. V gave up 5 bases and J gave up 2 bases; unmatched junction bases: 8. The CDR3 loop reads CASSRNGDSNTEAFF. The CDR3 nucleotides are TGTGCCAGCAGTAGGAATGGGGACAGCAACACTGAAGCTTTCTTT.

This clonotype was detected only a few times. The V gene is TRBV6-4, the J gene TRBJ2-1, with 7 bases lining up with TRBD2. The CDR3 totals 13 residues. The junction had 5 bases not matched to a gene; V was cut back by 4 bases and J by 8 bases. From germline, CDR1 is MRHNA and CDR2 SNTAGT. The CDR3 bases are TGTGCCAGCAGTGTCGATGGGGGGGATGAGCAGTTCTTC. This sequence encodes CASSVDGGDEQFF.

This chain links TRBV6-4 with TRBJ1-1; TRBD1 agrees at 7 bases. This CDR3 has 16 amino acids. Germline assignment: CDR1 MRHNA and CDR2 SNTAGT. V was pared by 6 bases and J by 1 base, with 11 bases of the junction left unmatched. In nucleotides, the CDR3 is TGTGCCAGCAGGACCCAGGACAGGCAGGGGAACACTGAAGCTTTCTTT. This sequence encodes CASRTQDRQGNTEAFF.

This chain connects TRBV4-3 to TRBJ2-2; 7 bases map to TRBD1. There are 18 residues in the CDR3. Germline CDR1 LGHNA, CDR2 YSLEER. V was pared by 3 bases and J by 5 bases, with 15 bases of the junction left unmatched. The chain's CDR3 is CASSHKINAGGYTGELFF. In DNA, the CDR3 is TGCGCCAGCAGCCATAAGATCAACGCAGGGGGATATACCGGGGAGCTGTTTTTT.

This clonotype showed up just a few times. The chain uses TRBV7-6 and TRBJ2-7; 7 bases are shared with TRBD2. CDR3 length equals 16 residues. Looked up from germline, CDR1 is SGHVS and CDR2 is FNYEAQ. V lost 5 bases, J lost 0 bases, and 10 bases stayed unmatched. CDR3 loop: CASSPPRRGVSYEQYF. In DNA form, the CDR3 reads TGTGCCAGCAGCCCCCCCCGACGGGGGGTCTCCTACGAGCAGTACTTC.

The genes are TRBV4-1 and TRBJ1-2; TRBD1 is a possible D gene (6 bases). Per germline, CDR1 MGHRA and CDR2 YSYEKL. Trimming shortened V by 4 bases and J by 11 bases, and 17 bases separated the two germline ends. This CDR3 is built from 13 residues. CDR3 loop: CASSPSGQRSYTF. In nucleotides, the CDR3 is TGCGCCAGCAGCCCCAGCGGACAGCGGTCATACACCTTC.

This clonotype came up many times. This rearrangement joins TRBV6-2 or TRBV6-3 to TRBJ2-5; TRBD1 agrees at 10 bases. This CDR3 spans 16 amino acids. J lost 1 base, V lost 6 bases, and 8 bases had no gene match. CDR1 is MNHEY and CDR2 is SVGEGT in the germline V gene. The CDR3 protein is CASRLGQGSFQETQYF. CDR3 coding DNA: TGTGCCAGCAGACTGGGACAGGGGTCCTTCCAAGAGACCCAGTACTTC.